This entry lists 22 T cell receptor beta chains sequenced from one sample in a study of blood T cell repertoires in COVID-19. Libraries were prepared by immunoSEQ multiplex PCR; TCRdb keeps only in-frame clonotypes and omits some of them. The sample shows 75,000 to 100,000 clones, less than 90% of them seen only once. Sequenced input: peripheral blood. The receptors derive from a human donor in a cohort sampled during active COVID-19.

V usage is TRBV29-1 and J usage is TRBJ2-6, with D perhaps TRBD2 (6 bases). The CDR3 length is 15 residues. Germline V lookup: CDR1 SQVTM, CDR2 ANQGSEA. V was pared by 4 bases and J by 1 base, with 11 bases between. The CDR3 region is CSVGRDGSGANVLTF. The CDR3 DNA reads as TGCAGCGTTGGGAGGGATGGGTCTGGGGCCAACGTCCTGACTTTC.

This clone was seen just once. The gene calls are TRBV7-8 and TRBJ2-2; D may be TRBD1 or TRBD2 (6 bases each). CDR1 and CDR2 from the germline V gene are SGHVS and FQNEAQ. This CDR3 has 16 amino acids. Trimming pared 5 bases from V and 8 bases from J, leaving 21 bases between. In DNA, the CDR3 is TGTGCCAGCAGCCGAGGGACTGGGGGCGGGTGGGGGGAGCTGTTTTTT. It codes for CASSRGTGGGWGELFF.

This clone was picked up one time. The chain is built from TRBV28 and TRBJ2-6; D perhaps matches TRBD1 (6 bases). Germline values: CDR1 MDHEN, CDR2 SYDVKM. The CDR3 is 19 amino acids. With 7 bases removed from V and 0 bases from J, the gap between germline ends came to 22 bases. The CDR3 is CASTWGTYVLHSGANVLTF. The DNA of the CDR3 is TGTGCCAGCACTTGGGGGACATACGTTCTACACTCTGGGGCCAACGTCCTGACTTTC.

The chain couples TRBV10-2 to TRBJ1-6, with TRBD1 as a possible D gene (6 bases). V dropped 5 bases and J dropped 4 bases, with 9 bases sitting between them. The CDR3 is 14 residues long. Germline-derived CDR1 and CDR2 are WSHSY and SAAADI. The CDR3 region has the DNA TGCGCCAGCAGTCCAGGGGAATATAATTCACCCCTCCACTTT. Its translation is CASSPGEYNSPLHF.

V gene TRBV24-1 combines with J gene TRBJ1-1, with TRBD1 matching over 9 bases. The CDR3 length is 15 residues. J was trimmed by 3 bases and V by 3 bases; bases with no gene match: 4. The germline gives CDR1 KGHDR, CDR2 SFDVKD. Here the CDR3 DNA reads TGTGCCACCAGTGATCCAAGGACAGGGGACACTGAAGCTTTCTTT. Translating it yields CATSDPRTGDTEAFF.

J is TRBJ2-5 and V is TRBV29-1, with 10 bases matching TRBD1. Germline trimming cut 6 bases from V and 4 bases from J; bases unmatched to any gene: 2. Germline-derived CDR1 and CDR2 are SQVTM and ANQGSEA. The CDR3 length is 12 residues. The CDR3 is CSVGTGVETQYF. The CDR3 nucleotides read TGCAGCGTGGGGACAGGGGTAGAGACCCAGTACTTC.

The chain carries TRBV6-1 and TRBJ1-1, with 8 bases matching TRBD1. There are 19 residues in the CDR3. V trimming: 4 bases; J trimming: 6 bases; junction bases outside the gene matches: 22. CDR1 is MNHNS, CDR2 SASEGT, per germline. CDR3 nucleotides: TGTGCCAGCAGTGGGCCCCTCGGACAGGGTTTATTACTAACGTCTGAAGCTTTCTTT. It codes for CASSGPLGQGLLLTSEAFF.

The chain recombines TRBV5-1 with TRBJ2-7, with 11 bases matching TRBD2. CDR3 length: 20 residues. The V gene's germline CDR1 is SGHRS and CDR2 YFSETQ. V was clipped by 0 bases and J by 2 bases; unmatched bases: 16. CDR3: CASSLDLGLAGGKLAYEQYF. The CDR3 coding sequence is TGCGCCAGCAGCTTGGACCTGGGGCTAGCGGGGGGAAAGCTAGCCTACGAGCAGTACTTC.

This chain connects TRBV18 to TRBJ1-1, with TRBD1 matching 7 bases. V shed 4 bases and J 3 bases; nucleotides not matched to a gene: 5. The CDR3 runs to 14 residues. CDR1 KGHSH and CDR2 LQKENI come from the germline V gene. CDR3 loop: CASSRDREDTEAFF. The CDR3 DNA follows: TGTGCCAGCTCACGTGACAGGGAGGACACTGAAGCTTTCTTT.

This clone was seen just once. The chain links TRBV3-1 (or the pseudogene TRBV3-2) to TRBJ2-1, with 13 bases that match TRBD2. The J segment lost 7 bases and the V segment lost 4 bases, leaving 1 base of the junction unmatched. In germline, CDR1 is LGHDT, CDR2 YNNKEL (reference sequence). CDR3 length: 14 amino acids. Here the CDR3 reads CASSRTSGSNEQFF. CDR3 bases: TGTGCCAGCAGCCGGACTAGCGGGAGTAATGAGCAGTTCTTC.

Here the CDR3 DNA reads TGTGCCAGCAGTTACTTTAAGACAGGGCCTGAAGCTTTCTTT. Protein product: CASSYFKTGPEAFF. The rearrangement uses TRBV6-6 and TRBJ1-1, with 7 bases lining up with TRBD1. The CDR3 is 14 residues long. The germline V gene encodes CDR1 MNHNY and CDR2 SVGAGI (reference sequence). V was clipped by 1 base and J by 6 bases; unmatched bases: 5.

This chain links TRBV9 with TRBJ2-7; D possibly corresponds to TRBD1 (5 bases). The ends were cut back, 1 base at V and 5 bases at J, with 16 bases in the middle. The CDR3 has 15 residues. Germline V gene data show CDR1 as SGDLS and CDR2 as YYNGEE. CDR3 amino acids: CASSVFPGSFDEQYF. CDR3 DNA sequence: TGTGCCAGCAGCGTATTTCCAGGGTCTTTCGACGAGCAGTACTTC.

V is TRBV19 and J is TRBJ1-2; the D gene is possibly TRBD1 (6 bases). V lost 10 bases, J lost 7 bases, and 16 bases lay in between. This CDR3 comprises 12 residues. The germline CDR1 and CDR2 sequences are LNHDA and SQIVND (reference sequence). In nucleotides, the CDR3 is TGTGCCACTAAACAGGGATCCAGTGGCTACACCTTC. Translated, it gives CATKQGSSGYTF.

V and J are TRBV4-3 and TRBJ1-2, with unresolved D. Deletions cut 1 base from V and 2 bases from J, with 8 bases between. CDR1 and CDR2 from the germline V gene are LGHNA and YSLEER. The CDR3 is 14 residues long. CDR3: CASSQAEGNYGYTF. The CDR3 DNA sequence: TGCGCCAGCAGCCAAGCGGAGGGAAACTATGGCTACACCTTC.

The rearrangement links TRBV7-2 to TRBJ2-3, with D maybe TRBD2 (7 bases). The CDR3 is made up of 17 amino acids. V shed 1 base and J shed 6 bases, with 20 bases lying between them. Per germline, CDR1 SGHTA and CDR2 FQGNSA. CDR3 residues: CASSLVRAGDYGDTQYF. The CDR3 nucleotides read TGTGCCAGCAGCTTAGTCAGGGCAGGGGACTATGGGGATACGCAGTATTTT.

The rearrangement uses TRBV7-2 and TRBJ1-4, with a possible D match to TRBD1 (5 bases). Trimming pared 5 bases from V and 3 bases from J, leaving 10 bases between. Germline-derived CDR1 and CDR2 are SGHTA and FQGNSA. The CDR3 length is 14 residues. The CDR3 sequence: CASSAGTANEKLFF. The CDR3 DNA sequence: TGTGCCAGCAGCGCGGGGACCGCTAATGAAAAACTGTTTTTT.

The genes are TRBV7-3 and TRBJ2-2, with a possible D match to TRBD2 (6 bases). Trimming left V 2 bases short and J 2 bases short, with 12 bases between. Germline values: CDR1 SGHTA, CDR2 FQGTGA. CDR3 length: 16 amino acids. The CDR3 here is CASSLHGSGNTGELFF. The CDR3 nucleotides are TGTGCCAGCAGCTTACATGGTAGCGGAAACACCGGGGAGCTGTTTTTT. The entire variable domain, with the rest obtained from reference TRBV7-3 and TRBJ2-2, is as follows: GAGVSQTPSNKVTEKGKYVELRCDPISGHTALYWYRQSLGQGPEFLIYFQGTGAADDSGLPNDRFFAVRPEGSVSTLKIQRTERGDSAVYLCASSLHGSGNTGELFFGEGSRLTVL.

The chain employs TRBV5-6 and TRBJ1-1; 7 positions match TRBD1. There are 14 residues in the CDR3. Germline CDR1 is SGHDT and CDR2 is YYEEEE. With V trimmed by 6 bases and J by 0 bases, 5 bases remained unmatched. The CDR3: CASTPGGLNTEAFF. Here the CDR3 DNA reads TGTGCCAGCACCCCAGGGGGATTGAACACTGAAGCTTTCTTT.

The V gene is TRBV9, the J gene TRBJ1-5; TRBD1 agrees at 12 bases. The CDR3 has 14 amino acids. V gave up 4 bases and J gave up 7 bases; unmatched junction bases: 3. The germline CDR1 and CDR2 sequences are SGDLS and YYNGEE. The CDR3 is CASSSGTGGQPQHF. CDR3 DNA: TGTGCCAGCAGCTCCGGGACAGGGGGCCAGCCCCAGCATTTT.

The rearrangement uses TRBV19 and TRBJ2-7; TRBD1 is a possible D gene (6 bases). There are 15 residues in the CDR3. Germline CDR1 and CDR2: LNHDA and SQIVND (reference sequence). Between the trimmed V and J ends, which lost 3 bases and 1 base, there was a span of 13 bases. The DNA for the CDR3 is TGTGCCAGTAGTATCAGGCAGGGGTCTTCCTACGAGCAGTACTTC. Translating gives CASSIRQGSSYEQYF.

The V and J genes are TRBV10-3 and TRBJ1-2, with D tentatively TRBD1 (5 bases). Trimming pared 6 bases from V and 7 bases from J, leaving 12 bases between. The germline V gene has CDR1 ENHRY and CDR2 SYGVKD. The CDR3 runs 12 residues. The CDR3 spells CAISDSRGGYTF. The CDR3 bases are TGTGCCATCAGCGACAGTAGAGGTGGCTACACCTTC.

This rearrangement joins TRBV7-9 to TRBJ1-1; D gene ambiguous. Germline loops: CDR1 SEHNR, CDR2 FQNEAQ (reference sequence). This CDR3 comprises 13 residues. V was clipped by 3 bases and J by 5 bases, with 10 bases between them. The CDR3 loop is CASSFAGDTEAFF. The CDR3 DNA follows: TGTGCCAGCAGCTTCGCCGGAGATACTGAAGCTTTCTTT.